One T cell receptor beta chain is described in this entry. This clonotype was detected only a few times. Its antigen remains undetermined. Per-base quality was not reported, and no clone a single base away is much larger than it. These data are taken from a study of T-cell reconstitution after alpha-beta-depleted transplantation in children (dated by TCRdb to 2016 to 2017). Broadly, across the study: Using TCR repertoire profiling, the study quantitatively followed how T-cell immune reconstitution unfolded in children after TCRalphabeta/CD19-depleted allogeneic hematopoietic cell transplantation.

The CDR3 runs 16 amino acids, cysteine and phenylalanine included. This entry keeps only the CDR3 DNA: 48 bases, framed from base 1. Germline trimming amounts to 5 bases on V and 5 bases on J, with 13 as the count of junction bases outside the gene matches. CDR1 and CDR2, looked up from the germline V gene, are SGHAT and FQNNGV. The treatment or condition label, as the study defines it: allogeneic hematopoietic cell transplantation with graft depleted of TCRalphabeta T cells and CD19 B cells. The transplant recipients were children given TCRalphabeta/CD19-depleted allogeneic hematopoietic cell grafts. Paper-wide results and their limitations: About two months after transplant, the apparently early recovery of alphabetaT-cell counts reportedly depended on just several hundred clones that had expanded rapidly and came from non-depleted graft cells. Over the following months the frequencies of hyperexpanded clones went down, and after one year T-cell counts and TCRbeta diversity were mostly credited to newly produced T cells. The high TCRbeta diversity at day 60 in some patients was ascribed to recipient T cells and intrathymic progenitors that had survived conditioning.

The library was built by means of PCR. TCRdb records Illumina HiSeq 2500 as the sequencer. Molecular barcoding was employed in the preparation of TCR libraries, with unique molecular identifiers being used to normalize TCRbeta repertoire quantification. Using fastp at Q25 and MiXCR, TCRdb reprocessed the public reads and kept productive beta chains. Entries that share a CDR3 protein sequence are merged under the most common genes and DNA. In all, the sample holds roughly 200,000 distinct CDR3 sequences, and 11% of those were seen once. The top ten hold 28% of the sample. The chain links TRBV11-2 with TRBJ2-3, and 7 junction bases match TRBD2. The sequences come from PBMCs, collected before TCRalphabeta/CD19-depleted stem cell transplant. The source is a child under two years old with acute myeloid leukemia, due to receive a stem cell transplant. The CDR3 protein is CASSTLAESREDTQYF. The nucleotide sequence reads TGTGCCAGCAGCACCCTAGCGGAGTCAAGGGAAGATACGCAGTATTTT.